Listed here are 2 T cell receptor beta chains from one sample, sequenced in a study of blood T cell repertoires in COVID-19. The assay was immunoSEQ multiplex PCR, and TCRdb's table has in-frame clones only and misses some. This repertoire shows fewer than 350,000 clones, approximately 91% found once; its top ten account for almost 9.5%. Sequencing was performed on peripheral blood. These TCRs come from a man aged 18 to 35 with active or convalescent COVID-19.

The genes are TRBV19 and TRBJ1-2; D is possibly TRBD1 (6 bases). The ends were cut back, 4 bases at V and 4 bases at J, with 16 bases in the middle. Germline assignment: CDR1 LNHDA and CDR2 SQIVND (reference sequence). This CDR3 is 15 amino acids long. The CDR3: CASSTSGGLIYGYTF. CDR3 bases: TGTGCCAGTAGTACGAGCGGGGGGCTGATCTATGGCTACACCTTC. Based on the CDR3 plus reference TRBV19 and TRBJ1-2, the full variable domain is DGGITQSPKYLFRKEGQNVTLSCEQNLNHDAMYWYRQDPGQGLRLIYYSQIVNDFQKGDIAEGYSVSREKKESFPLTVTSAQKNPTAFYLCASSTSGGLIYGYTFGSGTRLTVV.

The chain employs TRBV7-3 and TRBJ2-3; D remains unclear. CDR1 SGHTA and CDR2 FQGTGA come from the germline V gene. Trimming shortened V by 3 bases and J by 0 bases, and 4 bases separated the two germline ends. The CDR3 loop spans 13 amino acids. The CDR3 loop is CASSFGSTDTQYF. CDR3 DNA: TGTGCCAGCAGCTTCGGGAGCACAGATACGCAGTATTTT.